The clone carrying this T cell receptor beta chain has only a few counts. The V gene's germline CDR1 is SGDLS and CDR2 YYNGEE. The CDR3 covers 13 residues. Trimming removed 0 bases from V and 4 bases from J, with 7 bases in between. The sample comes from a study of cytomegalovirus exposure and HLA in healthy donors. A multiplex PCR was run with 60 Vbeta primers and 13 Jbeta primers. TCRdb's copy holds only in-frame clones and misses some; the assay was immunoSEQ multiplex PCR. This table holds around 150,000 clones, approximately 80% found once. The sample taken for sequencing was PBMCs. The clonotype was recovered from a woman in her thirties or forties in good health and CMV-seronegative. The gene calls are TRBV9 and TRBJ1-1; the D is unclear. CDR3 nucleotides: TGTGCCAGCAGCGTAGCTTCTTCCACTGAAGCTTTCTTT. Protein: CASSVASSTEAFF.